The rows below give T cell receptor beta chains drawn from one sample of a study of cytomegalovirus exposure and HLA in healthy donors. Clones were sequenced by immunoSEQ multiplex PCR, and TCRdb holds only the in-frame ones, with some missing. The sample lists about 150,000 clones, 75% to 90% seen once, with around 7.3% in the top ten. The sample consisted of PBMCs. The receptors were gathered from a man between 25 and 39 years old in good health and CMV-seropositive. CDR3s include the opening cysteine and the closing phenylalanine or tryptophan.

J gene,V gene,CDR3 protein
TRBJ2-3,TRBV6-5,CASRETSSVMYTQYF
TRBJ2-7,TRBV13,CASSSGLVSYEQYF
TRBJ2-1,TRBV11-3,CATGQGEEQFF
TRBJ2-2,TRBV6-5,CASTTGATGELFF
TRBJ2-2,TRBV25-1,CASSRGQGPLSGELFF
TRBJ2-2,TRBV10-3,CAISESITGELFF
TRBJ2-2,TRBV19,CASSIVGRVGTGELFF
TRBJ2-7,TRBV30,CAWRIGQGDYEQYF
TRBJ2-7,TRBV5-1,CASSRLTGREQYF
TRBJ1-4,TRBV6-6,CASSPQGEKLFF
TRBJ2-6,TRBV15,CATSQGGDRALSGANVLTF
TRBJ1-2,TRBV10-1,CASSLTGLPGYTF
TRBJ2-5,TRBV11-2,CASSQTGVAGQETQYF
TRBJ2-1,TRBV9,CASSVGTSAHNEQFF
TRBJ2-7,TRBV4-3,CASSQERSSYEQYF
TRBJ2-1,TRBV2,CASSGRGLAGGGEQFF
TRBJ1-1,TRBV10-3,CATAQENTEAFF
TRBJ1-5,TRBV19,CASSTGLSTLSNQPQHF
TRBJ2-6,TRBV27,CASSLLATGANVLTF
TRBJ1-1,TRBV6-1,CASSSRTGYTEAFF
TRBJ2-7,TRBV5-4,CASSSTGTSSEQYF
TRBJ2-3,TRBV6-1,CASTLTRQYTDTQYF
TRBJ2-5,TRBV14,CASSLGTGRQETQYF
TRBJ2-1,TRBV5-1,CASSQIRGGHEQFF
TRBJ1-1,TRBV6-1,CASSPRPAEAFF
TRBJ1-1,TRBV7-9,CASSSFGQGTEAFF
TRBJ2-6,TRBV28,CASSPTNSGANVLTF
TRBJ2-2,TRBV11-2,CASSLDPGLDFTGELFF
TRBJ1-4,TRBV19,CASSIDDTRAGEKLFF
TRBJ2-1,TRBV5-1,CASSLGSGVYNEQFF
TRBJ2-3,TRBV9,CASSVGGLASHYTDTQYF
TRBJ2-1,TRBV29-1,CSVRSGLTFWSSYNEQFF
TRBJ1-2,TRBV9,CASSVEGTGGVGYTF
TRBJ1-1,TRBV7-8,CASSLGRGTMNTEAFF
TRBJ1-6,TRBV6-5,CASSRDRGMASPLHF
TRBJ1-2,TRBV6-6,CASSPGSNYGYTF
TRBJ2-6,TRBV19,CASSIGRNLTF
TRBJ2-1,TRBV7-9,CASSLGGLAEKQFF
TRBJ1-2,TRBV10-1,CASSGDRNGYTF
TRBJ2-1,TRBV7-9,CASIRQGLSNEQFF
TRBJ2-5,TRBV12-5,CASGPRGTGGDGTQYF
TRBJ1-1,TRBV5-1,CASSHQQGAETEAFF
TRBJ1-4,TRBV28,CASSFLPAAGAEKLFF
TRBJ2-5,TRBV6-1,CASSGGLAGPNKETQYF
TRBJ2-7,TRBV27,CASSVYSPVSGPYEQYF
TRBJ2-5,TRBV11-2,CASSLMERDFILRGETQYF
TRBJ2-3,TRBV4-1,CASSQDIAGDGTDTQYF
TRBJ2-4,TRBV4-1,CASSQITGGAKNIQYF
TRBJ2-1,TRBV6-5,CASRRGLEQFF
TRBJ2-1,TRBV5-6,CASSFPTSGRAGNEQFF
TRBJ1-2,TRBV7-9,CASSLGATGHDTF
TRBJ2-3,TRBV11-3,CASSLEGLAGGGLYF